This T cell receptor (beta chain) was recorded in a study of CD8+CD57+ T cells in acquired aplastic anemia. Overall study results and limits: The same twenty-nine CD8+ CDR3 sequences occurred in patients and in controls.

TCR beta VDJ and CDR3 were profiled, and genomic DNA was the template. One entry per CDR3 protein results from TCRdb running MiXCR on the reads. This table holds roughly 180,000 distinct CDR3 sequences, approximately 45% found once. Points on this clonotype: Antigen specificity is unknown.

The sample was sorted CD4+, CD8+, or CD8+CD57+ T cells (not recorded which) from PBMCs. The receptor's source is a human donor in good health.

The CDR3 reads CASSIGSQGGETQYF. The CDR3 DNA reads as TGTGCCAGTAGTATAGGAAGTCAGGGCGGCGAGACCCAGTACTTC. This chain uses TRBV19 with TRBJ2-5; TRBD1 might be the D (5 bases). Trimming removed 1 base at V and 5 bases at J, with 14 bases between. Germline V gives CDR1 LNHDA, CDR2 SQIVND (reference sequence). This CDR3 contains 15 residues.